Sequencing of this T cell receptor beta chain was carried out in a study of blood T cells in healthy people across ages. The use of a sample-barcoded 5' primer and a J-beta primer mix characterized a second PCR of roughly 6 to 11 cycles. CDR3-containing paired-end reads numbering at least 2.5 million came from each sample. TCRdb re-analysed the 5' RACE reads in MiXCR, keeping a single row per CDR3 protein. The repertoire consists of approximately 2,000,000 distinct CDR3 sequences, with roughly 43% occurring once and the leading ten covering around 23%. Each sample yielded at least 5 micrograms of PBMC total RNA. This clonotype was found a few times. The sample was blood. This clonotype was obtained from a human donor in good health.

For the CDR3, the DNA is TGTGCCAGCAGCTTATCCGGTCTAGCGGGGGGGCGCGAGCAGTACTTC. This codes for CASSLSGLAGGREQYF. The V and J genes are TRBV7-2 and TRBJ2-5; 12 bases are a match to TRBD2. The closer fit of TRBJ2-7 to the DNA end suggests the J call may be wrong. The germline V gene encodes CDR1 SGHTA and CDR2 FQGNSA. The length of the CDR3 is 16 residues.